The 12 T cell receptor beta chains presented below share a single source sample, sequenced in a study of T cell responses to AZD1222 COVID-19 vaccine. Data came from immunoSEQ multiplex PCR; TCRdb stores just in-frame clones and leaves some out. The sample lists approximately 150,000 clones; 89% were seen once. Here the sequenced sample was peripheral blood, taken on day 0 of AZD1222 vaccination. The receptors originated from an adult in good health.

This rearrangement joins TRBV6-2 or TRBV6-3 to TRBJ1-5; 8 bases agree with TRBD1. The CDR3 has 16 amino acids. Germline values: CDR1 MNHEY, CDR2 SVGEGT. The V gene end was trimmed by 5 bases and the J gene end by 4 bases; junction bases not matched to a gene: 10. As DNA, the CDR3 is TGTGCCAGCAGTGAGATAGACAGGGGAATAAATCAGCCCCAGCATTTT. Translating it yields CASSEIDRGINQPQHF.

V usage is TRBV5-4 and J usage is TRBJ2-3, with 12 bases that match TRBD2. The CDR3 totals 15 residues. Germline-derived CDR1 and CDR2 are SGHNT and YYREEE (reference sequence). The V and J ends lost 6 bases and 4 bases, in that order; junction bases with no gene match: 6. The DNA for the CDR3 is TGTGCCAGCAAGCTAGCGGGAGGGTACGCAGATACGCAGTATTTT. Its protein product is CASKLAGGYADTQYF.

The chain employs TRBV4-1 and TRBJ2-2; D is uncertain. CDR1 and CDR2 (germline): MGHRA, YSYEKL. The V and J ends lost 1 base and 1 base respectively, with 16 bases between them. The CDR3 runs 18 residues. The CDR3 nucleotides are TGCGCCAGCAGCCAAGGGTTAATCGACGGTGTGAACACCGGGGAGCTGTTTTTT. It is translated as CASSQGLIDGVNTGELFF.

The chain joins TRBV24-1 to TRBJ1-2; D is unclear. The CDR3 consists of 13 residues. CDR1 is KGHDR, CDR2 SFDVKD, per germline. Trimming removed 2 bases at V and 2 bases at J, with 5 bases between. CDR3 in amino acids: CATSDYANYGYTF. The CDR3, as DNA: TGTGCCACCAGTGATTACGCCAACTATGGCTACACCTTC.

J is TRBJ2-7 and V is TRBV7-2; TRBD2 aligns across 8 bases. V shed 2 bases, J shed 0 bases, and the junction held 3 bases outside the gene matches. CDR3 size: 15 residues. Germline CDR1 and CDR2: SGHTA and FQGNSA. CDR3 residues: CASSLLAGHSYEQYF. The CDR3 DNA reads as TGTGCCAGCAGCTTACTAGCGGGCCACTCCTACGAGCAGTACTTC. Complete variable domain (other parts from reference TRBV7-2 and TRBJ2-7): GAGVSQSPSNKVTEKGKDVELRCDPISGHTALYWYRQSLGQGLEFLIYFQGNSAPDKSGLPSDRFSAERTGGSVSTLTIQRTQQEDSAVYLCASSLLAGHSYEQYFGPGTRLTVT.

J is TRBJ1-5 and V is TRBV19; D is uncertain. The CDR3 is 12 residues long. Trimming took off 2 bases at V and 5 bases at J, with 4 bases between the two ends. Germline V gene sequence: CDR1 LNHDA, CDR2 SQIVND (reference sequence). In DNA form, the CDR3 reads TGTGCCAGTAGTATACGCGATCAGCCCCAGCATTTT. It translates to CASSIRDQPQHF. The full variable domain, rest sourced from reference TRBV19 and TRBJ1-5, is DGGITQSPKYLFRKEGQNVTLSCEQNLNHDAMYWYRQDPGQGLRLIYYSQIVNDFQKGDIAEGYSVSREKKESFPLTVTSAQKNPTAFYLCASSIRDQPQHFGDGTRLSIL.

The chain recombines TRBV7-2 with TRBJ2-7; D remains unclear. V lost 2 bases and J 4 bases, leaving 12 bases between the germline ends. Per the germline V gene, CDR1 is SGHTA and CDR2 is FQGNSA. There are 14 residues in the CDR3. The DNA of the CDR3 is TGTGCCAGCAGCTTAACGCACCACCAATACGAGCAGTACTTC. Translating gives CASSLTHHQYEQYF.

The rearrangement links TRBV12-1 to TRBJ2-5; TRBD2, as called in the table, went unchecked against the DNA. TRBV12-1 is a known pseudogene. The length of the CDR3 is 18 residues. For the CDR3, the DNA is TGTGCCAGCAGGTCCGCGGGACTAGCGGGACAGGTGGGGGAGACCCAGTACTTC. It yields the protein CASRSAGLAGQVGETQYF.

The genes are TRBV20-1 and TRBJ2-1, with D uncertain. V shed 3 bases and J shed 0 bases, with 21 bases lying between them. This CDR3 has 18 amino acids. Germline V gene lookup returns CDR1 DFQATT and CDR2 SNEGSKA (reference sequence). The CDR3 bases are TGCAGTGCTAGTTCGCAGTCGGCAGCCTCGAGCTCCTACAATGAGCAGTTCTTC. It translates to CSASSQSAASSSYNEQFF.

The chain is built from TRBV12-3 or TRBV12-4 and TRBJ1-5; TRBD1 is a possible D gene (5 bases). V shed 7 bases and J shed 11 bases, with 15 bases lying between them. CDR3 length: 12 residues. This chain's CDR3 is CASNTGLTAQHF. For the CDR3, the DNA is TGTGCCAGCAACACGGGGCTCACGGCCCAGCATTTT.

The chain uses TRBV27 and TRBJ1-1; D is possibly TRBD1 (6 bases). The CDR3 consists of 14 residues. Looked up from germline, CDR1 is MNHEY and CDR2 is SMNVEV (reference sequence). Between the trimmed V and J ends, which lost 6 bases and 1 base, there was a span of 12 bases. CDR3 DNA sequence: TGTGCCAGCAGCGAATTACAGGGGAACACTGAAGCTTTCTTT. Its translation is CASSELQGNTEAFF.

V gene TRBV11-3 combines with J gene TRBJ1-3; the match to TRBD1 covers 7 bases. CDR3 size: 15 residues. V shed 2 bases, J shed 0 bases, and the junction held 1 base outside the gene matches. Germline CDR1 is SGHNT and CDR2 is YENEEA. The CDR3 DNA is TGTGCCAGCAGCTTAAGGACAGGCTCTGGAAACACCATATATTTT. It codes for CASSLRTGSGNTIYF.